This is a list of T cell receptor beta chains from one sample in a study of beta chain features in type 1 diabetes. Produced via immunoSEQ multiplex PCR; TCRdb's table is partial and in-frame only. The sample has 100,000 to 150,000 clones; 9% are singletons. Sequencing used central memory CD4+ T cells from blood. These receptors were taken from a young man with type 1 diabetes. CDR3s include the opening cysteine and the closing phenylalanine or tryptophan. A D gene is named only where the DNA matches it firmly. Some rows mark clone size as missing; the rest say once, few, many or name a class of expanded clone.

TRBD1 | TRBJ1-1 | TRBV6-6 | few | TGTGCCAGCACTATGGGACAGGGGTACAACACTGAAGCTTTCTTT | CASTMGQGYNTEAFF
- | TRBJ1-4 | TRBV28 | - | TGTGCCAGCAGACAGGGAAATGAAAAACTGTTTTTT | CASRQGNEKLFF
- | TRBJ1-1 | TRBV6-5 | - | TGTGCCAGCAGTTACTCGAGGGGGGGCGACACTGAAGCTTTCTTT | CASSYSRGGDTEAFF
TRBD2 | TRBJ2-1 | TRBV5-5 | - | TGTGCCAGCAGCTTTACTAGCGGGGACTACAATGAGCAGTTCTTC | CASSFTSGDYNEQFF
TRBD1 | TRBJ1-5 | TRBV7-2 | few | TGTGCCAGCAGCCCGTTGGACAGGGGCAATCAGCCCCAGCATTTT | CASSPLDRGNQPQHF
- | TRBJ2-7 | TRBV29-1 | few | TGCAGCGTTGTCGTCATCTACGACGAGCAGTACTTC | CSVVVIYDEQYF
- | TRBJ1-1 | TRBV7-3 | - | TGTGCCAGCAGCGTTCAACAGGGACGCAAAGCTTTCTTT | CASSVQQGRKAFF
TRBD2 | TRBJ2-1 | TRBV28 | few | TGTGCCAGTTCCCCTGGGGGGGCCTACAATGAGCAGTTCTTC | CASSPGGAYNEQFF
- | TRBJ1-6 | TRBV7-6 | few | TGTGCCAGCAGTTCAAATGATTCACCCCTCCACTTT | CASSSNDSPLHF
- | TRBJ1-1 | TRBV19 | many | TGTGCCAGTAGTGATACGTGGCGGTGGGCTTTCTTT | CASSDTWRWAFF
- | TRBJ2-5 | TRBV10-3 | - | TGTGCCAGCTCCGAGAGGTTAGGAGAGACCCAGTACTTC | CASSERLGETQYF
TRBD1 | TRBJ2-7 | TRBV11-2 | - | TGTGCCAGCAGGCTCCAAGGCGGGACAGGGACCCTCTACGAGCAGTACTTC | CASRLQGGTGTLYEQYF
- | TRBJ2-2 | TRBV5-1 | few | TGCGCCAGCAGCTTGACCAGGATCAACACCGGGGAGCTGTTTTTT | CASSLTRINTGELFF
- | TRBJ1-5 | TRBV7-3 | few | TGTGCCAGCAGCTTGCCGGCAGGGGCTCAGCCCCAGCATTTT | CASSLPAGAQPQHF
- | TRBJ1-6 | TRBV7-9 | - | TGTGCCAGCAGCCCTGACCAGGGGAAACCCCTCCACTTT | CASSPDQGKPLHF
TRBD2 | TRBJ2-5 | TRBV5-6 | few | TGTGCCAGCAGCACGAGACTAGCAGGGACCCAGTACTTC | CASSTRLAGTQYF
- | TRBJ2-7 | TRBV5-1 | many | TGCGCCAGCAGCTTGGGGGCAGCTGACTCCTACGAGCAGTACTTC | CASSLGAADSYEQYF
TRBD1 | TRBJ1-2 | TRBV4-3 | few | TGCGCCAGCAGCCAAGGGACAGGAAATAACTATGGCTACACCTTC | CASSQGTGNNYGYTF
- | TRBJ2-3 | TRBV5-1 | - | TGCGCCAGCAGCTTGGATCAGCGGGTGACAGATACGCAGTATTTT | CASSLDQRVTDTQYF
- | TRBJ2-1 | TRBV9 | few | TGTGCCAGCAGCGAAGGCGGAGACAATGAGCAGTTCTTC | CASSEGGDNEQFF
TRBD2 | TRBJ2-3 | TRBV5-4 | - | TGTGCCAGCAGCTCACGACTAGCGGGGGGAACAGATACGCAGTATTTT | CASSSRLAGGTDTQYF
- | TRBJ2-1 | TRBV2 | - | TGTGCCAGCAACCAACAGGTCTCCTACAATGAGCAGTTCTTC | CASNQQVSYNEQFF
TRBD1 | TRBJ2-7 | TRBV5-1 | few | TGCGCCAGCAGCCGGGGACAGGGTCCTAGCGAGCAGTACTTC | CASSRGQGPSEQYF
- | TRBJ2-1 | TRBV9 | few | TGTGCCAGCAGCGTAGAGTCGTGGGACTATGAGCAGTTCTTC | CASSVESWDYEQFF
TRBD1 | TRBJ2-7 | TRBV7-2 | few | TGTGCCAGCAGCCGTGGACAGGGATACGAGCAGTACTTC | CASSRGQGYEQYF
- | TRBJ2-2 | TRBV5-1 | - | TGCGCCAGCAGCGGGAGGAACACCGGGGAGCTGTTTTTT | CASSGRNTGELFF
- | TRBJ2-7 | TRBV7-2 | many | TGTGCCAGCAGCACGGGTCAGGGAGGCGAGCAGTACTTC | CASSTGQGGEQYF
TRBD2 | TRBJ2-1 | TRBV5-1 | few | TGCGCCAGCAGCTTTGGACTAGCGGGTGACTACAATGAGCAGTTCTTC | CASSFGLAGDYNEQFF
TRBD2 | TRBJ2-3 | TRBV7-3 | few | TGTGCCAGCAGCTTACTCGGGACTAGCGGCTCTACGCAGTATTTT | CASSLLGTSGSTQYF
TRBD2 | TRBJ2-1 | TRBV7-2 | - | TGTGCCAGCAGCTTCCCTAGCGGGGGGGCAGGGGAGCAGTTCTTC | CASSFPSGGAGEQFF
TRBD1 | TRBJ1-5 | TRBV10-2 | - | TGCGCCAGCAGGGACAGGGAATATCAGCCCCAGCATTTT | CASRDREYQPQHF
- | TRBJ1-1 | TRBV28 | few | TGTGCCAGCAGTAAGAGGACTGAAGCTTTCTTT | CASSKRTEAFF
TRBD2 | TRBJ2-1 | TRBV7-3 | few | TGTGCCAGCAGTACCCAGCGGGGGGGCCTCGATGAGCAGTTCTTC | CASSTQRGGLDEQFF
TRBD2 | TRBJ2-7 | TRBV27 | - | TGTGCCAGCAGTGGTCGTTCCGAGCGGGGGCGAACCTACGAGCAGTACTTC | CASSGRSERGRTYEQYF
TRBD2 | TRBJ2-5 | TRBV29-1 | - | TGCAGCGTCGAAAGCGGGGAGGGGACCCAGTACTTC | CSVESGEGTQYF
- | TRBJ2-3 | TRBV4-1 | few | TGCGCCAGCAGCGGACTACGAAGGGGCGGGGATACGCAGTATTTT | CASSGLRRGGDTQYF
TRBD1 | TRBJ2-7 | TRBV5-1 | - | TGCGCAAGCCGGGAACCAGGGGGCGAGCAGTACTTC | CASREPGGEQYF
TRBD2 | TRBJ2-3 | TRBV7-2 | few | TGTGCCAGCAGCTTCGACATAGCGGGGGGGCAAGATACGCAGTATTTT | CASSFDIAGGQDTQYF
TRBD1 | TRBJ2-1 | TRBV28 | few | TGTGCCAGCAGTACTCGACAGGGTCTAAATGAGCAGTTCTTC | CASSTRQGLNEQFF
- | TRBJ2-5 | TRBV13 | few | TGTGCCAGCAGCTTACAAGCGGGCCAAGACCAGTACTTC | CASSLQAGQDQYF
TRBD2 | TRBJ2-5 | TRBV15 | - | TGTGCCACCAGCGCCCGGGGGGAGAACCAAGAGACCCAGTACTTC | CATSARGENQETQYF
TRBD1 | TRBJ2-1 | TRBV9 | - | TGTGCCAGCAGCCCCCGACAGGGGGCGTACGACAATGAGCAGTTCTTC | CASSPRQGAYDNEQFF
- | TRBJ1-6 | TRBV27 | few | TGTGCCAGCAGTCCTATTTATCAGGGCATTTCACCCCTCCACTTT | CASSPIYQGISPLHF
- | TRBJ2-5 | TRBV5-4 | few | TGTGCCAGCAGCCGCGAGGGGACAATGGTCGAGGGGGCCCAGTACTTC | CASSREGTMVEGAQYF
- | TRBJ1-5 | TRBV6-6 | - | TGTGCCAGCAGTCTGAAGGGGGATCAGCCCCAGCATTTT | CASSLKGDQPQHF